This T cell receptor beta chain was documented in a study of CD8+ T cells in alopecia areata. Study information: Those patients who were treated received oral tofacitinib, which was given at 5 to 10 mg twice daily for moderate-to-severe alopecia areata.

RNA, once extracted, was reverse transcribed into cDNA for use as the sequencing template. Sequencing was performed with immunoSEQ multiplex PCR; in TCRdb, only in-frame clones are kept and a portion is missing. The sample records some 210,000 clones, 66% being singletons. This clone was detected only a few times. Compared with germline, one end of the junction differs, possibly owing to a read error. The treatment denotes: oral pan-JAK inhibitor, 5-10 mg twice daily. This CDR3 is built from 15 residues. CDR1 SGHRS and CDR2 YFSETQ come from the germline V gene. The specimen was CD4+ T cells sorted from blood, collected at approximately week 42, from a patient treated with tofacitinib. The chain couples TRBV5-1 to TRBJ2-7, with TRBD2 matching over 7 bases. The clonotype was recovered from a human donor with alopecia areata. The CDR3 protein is CASSLGSGVSFEQYF. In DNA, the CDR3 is TGCGCCAGCAGCTTGGGAAGCGGGGTCTCCTTCGAGCAGTACTTC.